The 32 T cell receptor beta chains reported below all come from one sample, sequenced in a study of molecular identifiers for immune sequencing clone quantification. TCRdb re-called the PCR reads with MiXCR, one entry per CDR3 protein. This sample has about 640,000 distinct CDR3 sequences, with less than 20% found just once. Sequencing used naive CD8+ T cells from blood, with Jurkat cell RNA spiked in. As for subset: FACS-sorted CD8+CD4-CCR7+CD45RA+ naive T cells. The receptors shown here come from a human donor in good health. Some libraries in this study had Jurkat cell RNA spiked in.

The chain is built from TRBV6-2 or TRBV6-3 and TRBJ2-5, with 8 positions matching TRBD1. Germline V CDR1 and CDR2: MNHEY, SVGEGT. The CDR3 consists of 14 residues. J was trimmed by 9 bases and V by 5 bases; bases with no gene match: 11. CDR3 sequence reads: CASSPPGQVLAQYF. DNA for the CDR3: TGTGCCAGCAGTCCTCCGGGACAGGTTCTTGCCCAGTACTTC.

This clonotype was counted ten times or more. The chain employs TRBV4-1 and TRBJ2-7; TRBD1 aligns across 7 bases. Germline loops: CDR1 MGHRA, CDR2 YSYEKL. V was pared by 0 bases and J by 4 bases, with 6 bases of the junction left unmatched. CDR3 size: 15 residues. The CDR3 is CASSQDSTGLYEQYF. The CDR3 DNA reads TGCGCCAGCAGCCAAGATTCGACAGGGCTATACGAGCAGTACTTC.

This clonotype was found many times. This sequence joins TRBV7-9 and TRBJ1-1, with TRBD1 as a possible D gene (6 bases). V was shortened by 3 bases and J by 2 bases, with 10 bases between the two germline ends. This CDR3 is built from 14 residues. In germline, CDR1 is SEHNR, CDR2 FQNEAQ (reference sequence). The CDR3 DNA reads as TGTGCCAGCAGCTTGGGGGCGGGTAACACTGAAGCTTTCTTT. It specifies CASSLGAGNTEAFF. The full variable domain, in which reference TRBV7-9 and TRBJ1-1 provide the parts outside the CDR3, is DTGVSQNPRHKITKRGQNVTFRCDPISEHNRLYWYRQTLGQGPEFLTYFQNEAQLEKSRLLSDRFSAERPKGSFSTLEIQRTEQGDSAMYLCASSLGAGNTEAFFGQGTRLTVV.

This clonotype was found many times. The chain combines TRBV7-9 with TRBJ2-7; D remains ambiguous. Germline lookup yields CDR1 SEHNR and CDR2 FQNEAQ (reference sequence). The germline V and J ends were trimmed by 4 bases and 5 bases, with 12 bases remaining between them. The CDR3 is 13 residues long. CDR3 region: CASSSRPVNEQYF. CDR3 coding DNA: TGTGCCAGCAGCTCACGGCCGGTTAACGAGCAGTACTTC. Using reference TRBV7-9 and TRBJ2-7 for the parts outside the CDR3, the full variable domain is DTGVSQNPRHKITKRGQNVTFRCDPISEHNRLYWYRQTLGQGPEFLTYFQNEAQLEKSRLLSDRFSAERPKGSFSTLEIQRTEQGDSAMYLCASSSRPVNEQYFGPGTRLTVT.

The chain carries TRBV6-5 and TRBJ1-3; 9 bases line up with TRBD1. The CDR3 contains 21 residues. CDR1 is MNHEY, CDR2 SVGAGI, per germline. Trimming cost V 5 bases and J 0 bases; bases outside gene matches: 20. DNA of the CDR3: TGTGCCAGCAGTGATATTCCTCCGGGACAGGGACTATTCAACTCTGGAAACACCATATATTTT. Its protein product is CASSDIPPGQGLFNSGNTIYF.

At least ten counts were recorded for this clonotype. This rearrangement joins TRBV6-2 or TRBV6-3 to TRBJ1-1; D remains ambiguous. The CDR3 runs 14 residues. Trimming took off 7 bases at V and 4 bases at J, with 16 bases between the two ends. Germline V gene sequence: CDR1 MNHEY, CDR2 SVGEGT. CDR3 sequence: CASTPVGSGTEAFF. Written as DNA, the CDR3 is TGTGCCAGCACCCCCGTGGGGTCCGGCACTGAAGCTTTCTTT.

This clonotype was detected a few times. This chain joins TRBV18 and TRBJ2-7, with 9 bases lining up with TRBD1. CDR1 and CDR2 (germline): KGHSH, LQKENI. Trimming removed 6 bases from V and 1 base from J; junction bases left unmatched: 10. The CDR3 has 16 residues. CDR3 coding DNA: TGTGCCAGCTCTCGAGGACAGGGGCTGAAATCCTACGAGCAGTACTTC. Amino acid sequence: CASSRGQGLKSYEQYF.

This clonotype came up many times. The rearrangement uses TRBV6-5 and TRBJ1-3; D remains unclear. Trimming took off 6 bases at V and 3 bases at J, with 12 bases between the two ends. Per the germline V gene, CDR1 is MNHEY and CDR2 is SVGAGI. This CDR3 comprises 14 residues. The CDR3 spells CASSPDWVGNTIYF. CDR3 nucleotides: TGTGCCAGCAGCCCCGACTGGGTTGGAAACACCATATATTTT.

The rearrangement uses TRBV4-1 and TRBJ1-4; no clear D. Germline V gene lookup returns CDR1 MGHRA and CDR2 YSYEKL. This CDR3 is 14 amino acids long. V lost 0 bases and J lost 13, with 15 bases in between. The CDR3 DNA reads as TGCGCCAGCAGCCAAGAATTCTCGGGCTTCATACTGTTTTTT. Protein product: CASSQEFSGFILFF.

This clonotype was detected only a few times. The rearrangement joins TRBV27 to TRBJ1-1, with 8 positions matching TRBD1. Germline V gene lookup returns CDR1 MNHEY and CDR2 SMNVEV (reference sequence). After removal of 4 bases from V and 6 bases from J, the junction contained 7 bases not matched to a gene. This CDR3 spans 14 amino acids. CDR3: CASSYDRGSPEAFF. In nucleotides, the CDR3 is TGTGCCAGCAGTTATGACAGGGGCTCCCCTGAAGCTTTCTTT.

The table lists this clonotype with many counts. This sequence joins TRBV4-3 and TRBJ1-4; maybe TRBD1 (6 bases). Germline V lookup: CDR1 LGHNA, CDR2 YSLEER. The CDR3 totals 15 residues. The ends were cut back, 2 bases at V and 2 bases at J, with 9 bases in the middle. The CDR3 nucleotides read TGCGCCAGCAGCCAATGGACAGACACTAATGAAAAACTGTTTTTT. It is translated as CASSQWTDTNEKLFF.

In its sample, this clonotype was seen a few times. The V gene is TRBV6-1, the J gene TRBJ1-2, with TRBD1 identical over 8 bases. Germline trimming cut 4 bases from V and 6 bases from J; bases unmatched to any gene: 16. From germline, CDR1 is MNHNS and CDR2 SASEGT. This CDR3 spans 17 amino acids. CDR3 DNA sequence: TGTGCCAGCAGTGTACGGACAGGGCCAGCTTTGGTGGATGGCTACACCTTC. Translated: CASSVRTGPALVDGYTF.

The rearrangement uses TRBV5-3 and TRBJ2-2; TRBD1 matches 11 bases. TRBV5-3 is an open reading frame, and its role is uncertain. This CDR3 is built from 16 residues. V shed 8 bases, J shed 4 bases, and the junction held 10 bases outside the gene matches. Here the CDR3 reads CASFPGGTGGTGELFF. For the CDR3, the DNA is TGTGCCAGCTTCCCCGGTGGGACAGGGGGCACCGGGGAGCTGTTTTTT.

The sample holds a few counts of this clonotype. A much larger clone differs by one base, so this may be a read error. This is likely a read error, given that the CDR3 carries no conserved phenylalanine or tryptophan at its end. The genes are TRBV7-9 and TRBJ2-7; 8 bases match TRBD1. The germline gives CDR1 SEHNR, CDR2 FQNEAQ (reference sequence). CDR3 length: 16 amino acids. V shed 5 bases and J 2 bases; nucleotides not matched to a gene: 11. For the CDR3, the DNA is TGTGCCAGCAGCCCACCGAGCTTGGGACAGGCCTACGAGCAGTACTTA. As protein: CASSPPSLGQAYEQYL.

Only a few counts were recorded for this clonotype. The rearrangement joins TRBV19 to TRBJ1-5; weak D call: TRBD1 (5 bases). CDR1 is LNHDA, CDR2 SQIVND, per germline (reference sequence). This CDR3 has 15 amino acids. V was clipped by 3 bases and J by 3 bases, with 12 bases between them. The CDR3, as DNA: TGTGCCAGTAGTATGTACGGAGGGGTCAATCAGCCCCAGCATTTT. Translated, it gives CASSMYGGVNQPQHF.

Concerning this clonotype: Its ends do not fully match the called genes, so a read error is possible. The chain employs TRBV30 and TRBJ2-3; D gene ambiguous. The V gene's germline CDR1 is GTSNPN and CDR2 SVGIG (reference sequence). The CDR3 length is 15 residues. The CDR3 coding sequence is TGTGCCTGGACCCCGCCCGACCACCCCTCAGATATGCAGTATTTT. It translates to CAWTPPDHPSDMQYF.

This clonotype was recorded at least ten times. The V gene is TRBV5-4, the J gene TRBJ2-7; 7 nucleotides agree with TRBD2. With V trimmed by 0 bases and J by 2 bases, 2 bases remained unmatched. CDR1 SGHNT and CDR2 YYREEE come from the germline V gene (reference sequence). The length of the CDR3 is 14 residues. DNA of the CDR3: TGTGCCAGCAGCTTGGACGGGGGGACCTACGAGCAGTACTTC. Amino acids: CASSLDGGTYEQYF.

This clonotype was counted once. Since a much larger clone is just one base distant, this may be a read error. This chain uses TRBV6-2 or TRBV6-3 with TRBJ1-2, with 7 bases that match TRBD1. CDR1 and CDR2 (germline): MNHEY, SVGEGT. The trim removed 6 bases at V and 7 bases at J, leaving 11 bases unmatched. The CDR3 covers 14 residues. Written as DNA, the CDR3 is TGTGCCAGCAGATTGACAGGGTTCTACTGTGGCTACACCTTC. Translated: CASRLTGFYCGYTF.

The V and J genes are TRBV5-6 and TRBJ2-1, with 9 positions matching TRBD1. The CDR3 length is 14 residues. CDR1 is SGHDT and CDR2 is YYEEEE in the germline V gene. The J segment lost 5 bases and the V segment lost 6 bases, leaving 6 bases of the junction unmatched. This CDR3 reads CASTEGQGNNEQFF. CDR3 DNA sequence: TGTGCCAGCACAGAGGGACAGGGCAACAATGAGCAGTTCTTC.

Of note for this clonotype: This may be a read error: a much more frequent sequence differs by one nucleotide. J is TRBJ1-2 and V is TRBV6-5; D is uncertain. The CDR3 length is 12 residues. Trimming shortened V by 10 bases and J by 7 bases, and 16 bases separated the two germline ends. CDR1 is MNHEY and CDR2 is SVGAGI in the germline V gene. The CDR3 coding sequence is TGTGCCATGCTCCCATGCGGTCCTGGCTACACCTTC. This translates into CAMLPCGPGYTF.

With regard to this clonotype: Being one base from a much bigger clone, this may be a read error. This sequence joins TRBV3-1 and TRBJ2-1, with D uncertain. Germline assignment: CDR1 LGHDT and CDR2 YNNKEL (reference sequence). V lost 0 bases to trimming and J lost 12 bases, with 12 bases between them. CDR3 size: 13 residues. The CDR3 sequence: CASSQEHQDGQFF. The DNA for the CDR3 is TGTGCCAGCAGCCAAGAGCATCAGGATGGGCAGTTCTTC.

This clonotype was found a few times. As DNA, the CDR3 is TGTGCCAGCAGTTTTCGGGCAGGGAGTCACTACGAGCAGTACTTC. Its translation: CASSFRAGSHYEQYF. This sequence joins TRBV27 and TRBJ2-7; D possibly matches TRBD1 or TRBD2 (5 bases each). The CDR3 spans 15 residues. Germline lookup yields CDR1 MNHEY and CDR2 SMNVEV (reference sequence). Trimming left V 3 bases short and J 3 bases short, with 15 bases between.

This clonotype came up many times. The chain uses TRBV4-1 and TRBJ2-5, with D perhaps given as TRBD1 or TRBD2 (7 bases each). V was cut by 0 bases and J by 4 bases, with 15 bases left in between. CDR1 and CDR2 from the germline V gene are MGHRA and YSYEKL. The CDR3 sequence is 16 residues long. The CDR3 loop is CASSQDLTGRGETQYF. The CDR3 DNA is TGCGCCAGCAGCCAAGATTTGACAGGGAGGGGAGAGACCCAGTACTTC.

This clonotype came up many times. CDR3 sequence: CASSMTANSNQPQHF. The CDR3 nucleotides are TGTGCCAGTAGTATGACAGCAAATAGCAATCAGCCCCAGCATTTT. This rearrangement joins TRBV19 to TRBJ1-5; maybe TRBD1 (5 bases). Trimming cost V 3 bases and J 0 bases, with 9 bases left between them. The germline V gene has CDR1 LNHDA and CDR2 SQIVND (reference sequence). CDR3 length equals 15 residues.

This clonotype has a count of ten or more. The chain combines TRBV7-9 with TRBJ2-1, with 12 bases aligning to TRBD2. CDR3 length: 16 residues. V shed 6 bases, J shed 2 bases, and the junction held 5 bases outside the gene matches. Germline loops: CDR1 SEHNR, CDR2 FQNEAQ (reference sequence). The CDR3 DNA follows: TGTGCCAGCAGTTATCGGACTAGCGGGACCTACAATGAGCAGTTCTTC. Translation gives CASSYRTSGTYNEQFF. Full variable domain (missing parts from reference TRBV7-9 and TRBJ2-1): DTGVSQNPRHKITKRGQNVTFRCDPISEHNRLYWYRQTLGQGPEFLTYFQNEAQLEKSRLLSDRFSAERPKGSFSTLEIQRTEQGDSAMYLCASSYRTSGTYNEQFFGPGTRLTVL.

This clonotype has at least ten counts. The chain uses TRBV28 and TRBJ1-1; a possible D gene is TRBD1 (5 bases). With 2 bases removed from V and 8 bases from J, the gap between germline ends came to 12 bases. Germline lookup yields CDR1 MDHEN and CDR2 SYDVKM. This CDR3 region has 13 residues. CDR3 coding DNA: TGTGCCAGCAGTTTAGGGACGGCAGGAGAAGCTTTCTTT. This translates into CASSLGTAGEAFF.

This clonotype was detected many times. This chain uses TRBV2 with TRBJ1-1; no definite D call. The CDR3 has 13 amino acids. CDR1 and CDR2 (germline): SNHLY, FYNNEI. The ends were cut back, 6 bases at V and 0 bases at J, with 8 bases in the middle. CDR3 region: CASRGNMNTEAFF. DNA of the CDR3: TGTGCCAGCAGAGGAAATATGAACACTGAAGCTTTCTTT.

This clonotype has a count of ten or more. The rearrangement links TRBV7-2 to TRBJ2-1; D is unresolved. Germline V gene lookup returns CDR1 SGHTA and CDR2 FQGNSA. The germline V and J ends were trimmed by 1 base and 6 bases, with 10 bases remaining between them. CDR3 size: 14 residues. CDR3 nucleotide sequence: TGTGCCAGCAGCTTAGGCCCCTTGAGCAATGAGCAGTTCTTC. As protein: CASSLGPLSNEQFF.

With respect to this clonotype: This may be a read error, as it is one base from a much larger clone. This rearrangement joins TRBV6-5 to TRBJ1-2; maybe TRBD1 (5 bases). This CDR3 has 16 residues. V was pared by 2 bases and J by 7 bases, with 20 bases between. Germline V gene sequence: CDR1 MNHEY, CDR2 SVGAGI. The CDR3 spells CASSYIQLGRQAGYTF. CDR3 DNA: TGTGCCAGCAGTTACATCCAACTGGGGCGGCAGGCTGGCTACACCTTC.

Worth noting for this clonotype: Germline is not matched at one junction end, which may reflect a read error. The chain joins TRBV12-3 or TRBV12-4 to TRBJ1-3; D perhaps matches TRBD1 (5 bases). The CDR3 totals 13 residues. In DNA form, the CDR3 reads TGTGCCAGCACCCCAGGGCTTCCTAACACCGTATATTTT. Translating it yields CASTPGLPNTVYF.

Notes on this clonotype: This could be a read error, since a much larger clone is one nucleotide away. This chain connects TRBV6-1 to TRBJ1-1, with unresolved D. Germline V gene lookup returns CDR1 MNHNS and CDR2 SASEGT. V lost 0 bases, J lost 7 bases, and 9 bases lay in between. This CDR3 has 13 residues. The CDR3 DNA is TGTGCCAGCAGTGAAGCGAGGGTCTATGAAGCTTTCTTT. Translation gives CASSEARVYEAFF.

The table lists this clonotype with many counts. J is TRBJ2-7 and V is TRBV30; the D is unclear. The ends were cut back, 6 bases at V and 0 bases at J, with 9 bases in the middle. CDR1 is GTSNPN, CDR2 SVGIG, per germline (reference sequence). This CDR3 is built from 12 residues. This CDR3 reads CACLRSSYEQYF. The CDR3 coding sequence is TGTGCCTGCTTGCGAAGCTCCTACGAGCAGTACTTC. The whole variable domain, filled in from reference TRBV30 and TRBJ2-7, reads SQTIHQWPATLVQPVGSPLSLECTVEGTSNPNLYWYRQAAGRGLQLLFYSVGIGQISSEVPQNLSASRPQDRQFILSSKKLLLSDSGFYLCACLRSSYEQYFGPGTRLTVT.